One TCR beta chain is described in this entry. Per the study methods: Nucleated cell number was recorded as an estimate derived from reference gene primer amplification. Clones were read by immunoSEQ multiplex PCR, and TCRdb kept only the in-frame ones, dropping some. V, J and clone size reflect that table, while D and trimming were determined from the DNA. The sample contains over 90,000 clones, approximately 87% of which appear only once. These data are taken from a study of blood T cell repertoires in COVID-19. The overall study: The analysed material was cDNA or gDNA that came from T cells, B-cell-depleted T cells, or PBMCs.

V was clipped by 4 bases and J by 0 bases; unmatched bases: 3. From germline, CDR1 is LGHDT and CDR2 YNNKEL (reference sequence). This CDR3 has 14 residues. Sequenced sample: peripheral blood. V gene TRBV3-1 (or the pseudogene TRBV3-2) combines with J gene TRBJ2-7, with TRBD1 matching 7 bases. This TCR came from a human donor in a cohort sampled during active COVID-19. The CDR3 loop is CASSRGTDSYEQYF. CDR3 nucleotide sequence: TGTGCCAGCAGCCGTGGGACAGACTCCTACGAGCAGTACTTC.